Following are 27 T cell receptor beta chains from one sample sequenced in a study of cytomegalovirus exposure and HLA in healthy donors. PCR employed 60 Vbeta and 13 Jbeta primers. Sequencing was performed with immunoSEQ multiplex PCR; in TCRdb, only in-frame clones are kept and a portion is missing. The sample shows over 150,000 clones, about 75% of them seen only once. Sample: PBMCs. Receptor source: a male donor in good health and CMV-seronegative.

The V and J genes are TRBV28 and TRBJ1-5, with TRBD1 matching over 7 bases. CDR1 is MDHEN and CDR2 is SYDVKM in the germline V gene. The CDR3 totals 14 residues. Trimming took 5 bases from V and 5 from J; bases not matched to a gene: 6. CDR3 sequence reads: CASSNTGAYQPQHF. The CDR3 DNA follows: TGTGCCAGCAGTAACACAGGGGCTTATCAGCCCCAGCATTTT.

The chain is built from TRBV5-1 and TRBJ2-2; D unclear. CDR3 size: 17 residues. CDR1 is SGHRS and CDR2 is YFSETQ in the germline V gene. V lost 0 bases, J lost 3 bases, and 15 bases lay in between. The CDR3 loop is CASSLASSVKDTGELFF. CDR3 nucleotide sequence: TGCGCCAGCAGCTTGGCTTCGAGCGTTAAAGACACCGGGGAGCTGTTTTTT.

The chain uses TRBV19 and TRBJ1-5; possibly TRBD1 for D (6 bases). The CDR3 is made up of 15 amino acids. The germline V and J ends were trimmed by 2 bases and 4 bases, with 12 bases remaining between them. Germline loops: CDR1 LNHDA, CDR2 SQIVND (reference sequence). CDR3 coding DNA: TGTGCCAGTAGTATACAAACAGGGTGGAATCAGCCCCAGCATTTT. Encoded protein: CASSIQTGWNQPQHF. The variable domain in full, with the rest retrieved from reference TRBV19 and TRBJ1-5, is DGGITQSPKYLFRKEGQNVTLSCEQNLNHDAMYWYRQDPGQGLRLIYYSQIVNDFQKGDIAEGYSVSREKKESFPLTVTSAQKNPTAFYLCASSIQTGWNQPQHFGDGTRLSIL.

This chain uses TRBV7-7 with TRBJ1-3, with D tentatively TRBD1 (6 bases). The CDR3 loop spans 14 amino acids. The ends were cut back, 6 bases at V and 0 bases at J, with 9 bases in the middle. CDR1 is SSHAT and CDR2 is FNYEAQ in the germline V gene (reference sequence). DNA of the CDR3: TGTGCCAGCAGTACAGGGAACTCTGGAAACACCATATATTTT. Translated, it gives CASSTGNSGNTIYF.

The genes are TRBV19 and TRBJ2-2; 14 bases align to TRBD2. The CDR3 runs to 16 residues. The trim removed 7 bases at V and 7 bases at J, leaving 8 bases unmatched. Per germline, CDR1 LNHDA and CDR2 SQIVND (reference sequence). CDR3: CASTGLAGGSVGELFF. For the CDR3, the DNA is TGTGCCAGTACAGGACTAGCGGGAGGATCGGTCGGGGAGCTGTTTTTT. The full variable domain, in which reference TRBV19 and TRBJ2-2 provide the parts outside the CDR3, is DGGITQSPKYLFRKEGQNVTLSCEQNLNHDAMYWYRQDPGQGLRLIYYSQIVNDFQKGDIAEGYSVSREKKESFPLTVTSAQKNPTAFYLCASTGLAGGSVGELFFGEGSRLTVL.

The V call is TRBV13, the J call TRBJ2-3; 10 bases are shared with TRBD2. The CDR3 contains 18 residues. Trimming cost V 5 bases and J 2 bases; bases outside gene matches: 13. The germline V gene encodes CDR1 PRHDT and CDR2 FYEKMQ (reference sequence). CDR3 DNA sequence: TGTGCCAGCAGCGCTAGGCTTACTAGCGGGGATTTCACAGATACGCAGTATTTT. Protein product: CASSARLTSGDFTDTQYF.

The V call is TRBV25-1, the J call TRBJ2-1, with D possibly matching TRBD2 (6 bases). This CDR3 has 12 amino acids. Trimming took 6 bases from V and 9 from J, leaving 12 bases between them. CDR1 and CDR2 from the germline V gene are MGHDK and SYGVNS. In DNA form, the CDR3 reads TGTGCCAGCAGGGCCCCCGGGGGTGAGCAGTTCTTC. It encodes CASRAPGGEQFF. The complete variable domain, with remaining parts taken from reference TRBV25-1 and TRBJ2-1, reads EADIYQTPRYLVIGTGKKITLECSQTMGHDKMYWYQQDPGMELHLIHYSYGVNSTEKGDLSSESTVSRIRTEHFPLTLESARPSHTSQYLCASRAPGGEQFFGPGTRLTVL.

The CDR3 DNA reads as TGTGCCAGTAGTAAGACTAGCGGGAGTTTTAATGAGCAGTTCTTC. It encodes CASSKTSGSFNEQFF. V and J are TRBV19 and TRBJ2-1; 12 nucleotides align to TRBD2. Germline V gene lookup returns CDR1 LNHDA and CDR2 SQIVND (reference sequence). J lost 7 bases, V lost 4 bases, and 5 bases had no gene match. There are 15 residues in the CDR3.

This rearrangement joins TRBV5-5 to TRBJ1-1, with D possibly being TRBD1 (6 bases). V dropped 4 bases and J dropped 0 bases, with 13 bases sitting between them. Germline values: CDR1 SGHKS, CDR2 YYEKEE (reference sequence). The CDR3 totals 15 residues. CDR3 region: CASSPGQRMNTEAFF. DNA of the CDR3: TGTGCCAGCAGCCCAGGACAGCGGATGAACACTGAAGCTTTCTTT.

The chain recombines TRBV5-6 with TRBJ2-3; possibly TRBD1 for D (6 bases). From germline, CDR1 is SGHDT and CDR2 YYEEEE. With 4 bases removed from V and 13 bases from J, the gap between germline ends came to 16 bases. This CDR3 is built from 12 residues. The CDR3 DNA reads as TGTGCCAGCAGCCTACAGGGTTTTGTCGAGTATTTT. Protein product: CASSLQGFVEYF.

The CDR3 bases are TGTTCTACCTGCTCGGGACTAGCGGGAAGCGAGCAGTACTTC. It codes for CSTCSGLAGSEQYF. The chain combines TRBV2 with TRBJ2-7; 13 bases are shared with TRBD2. This CDR3 is built from 14 residues. The germline CDR1 and CDR2 sequences are SNHLY and FYNNEI.

V is TRBV19 and J is TRBJ1-4, with a tentative D call TRBD1 (5 bases). Trimming stripped 7 bases from V and 0 bases from J, with 6 bases between. The CDR3 spans 13 residues. Per the germline V gene, CDR1 is LNHDA and CDR2 is SQIVND (reference sequence). The CDR3: CASKGATNEKLFF. CDR3 DNA: TGTGCCAGTAAAGGGGCAACTAATGAAAAACTGTTTTTT. Variable domain in full (rest from reference TRBV19 and TRBJ1-4): DGGITQSPKYLFRKEGQNVTLSCEQNLNHDAMYWYRQDPGQGLRLIYYSQIVNDFQKGDIAEGYSVSREKKESFPLTVTSAQKNPTAFYLCASKGATNEKLFFGSGTQLSVL.

This clone was picked up one time. At one boundary the junction diverges from the germline segment, which might be a read error. This chain uses TRBV25-1 with TRBJ1-4; D might be TRBD1 (5 bases). Germline CDR1 is MGHDK and CDR2 is SYGVNS. The CDR3 is made up of 10 amino acids. The DNA for the CDR3 is TGTGCCAGTGGCGGGGGGAAAACTGTTTTT. The encoded protein is CASGGGKTVF.

This chain links TRBV27 with TRBJ2-5, with 11 nucleotides matching TRBD1. J lost 3 bases, V lost 6 bases, and 9 bases had no gene match. CDR3 length equals 16 residues. Germline V gene data show CDR1 as MNHEY and CDR2 as SMNVEV (reference sequence). This chain's CDR3 is CASSRRTGGGKETQYF. CDR3 coding DNA: TGTGCCAGCAGCCGTAGGACAGGGGGCGGAAAAGAGACCCAGTACTTC.

This chain connects TRBV9 to TRBJ1-5, with a weak D call TRBD1 (6 bases). The length of the CDR3 is 14 residues. Trimming left V 2 bases short and J 2 bases short, with 8 bases between. The germline V gene encodes CDR1 SGDLS and CDR2 YYNGEE. CDR3 DNA sequence: TGTGCCAGCAGCGTTCACAGGGGCAATCAGCCCCAGCATTTT. It yields the protein CASSVHRGNQPQHF.

The rearrangement uses TRBV27 and TRBJ2-3; perhaps TRBD1 as D (5 bases). CDR1 MNHEY and CDR2 SMNVEV come from the germline V gene (reference sequence). V was trimmed by 10 bases and J by 2 bases, leaving 13 bases between them. The CDR3 loop spans 13 amino acids. The CDR3 loop is CATGQGNTDTQYF. CDR3 nucleotides: TGTGCCACAGGTCAGGGAAACACAGATACGCAGTATTTT.

With regard to this clone: Other DNA sequences within the sample encode an identical CDR3. The J gene is TRBJ2-7, the V gene TRBV15; no clear D. The V gene's germline CDR1 is LNHNV and CDR2 YYDKDF (reference sequence). V shed 0 bases and J shed 1 base, with 4 bases lying between them. This CDR3 contains 13 residues. The CDR3 sequence is CATSRDSSYEQYF. The CDR3 coding sequence is TGTGCCACCAGCAGAGACAGTTCCTACGAGCAGTACTTC.

J is TRBJ2-2 and V is TRBV5-1; 7 nucleotides agree with TRBD1. V was clipped by 2 bases and J by 4 bases; unmatched bases: 2. This CDR3 is 14 amino acids long. Germline CDR1 is SGHRS and CDR2 is YFSETQ. CDR3 residues: CASSLWDSTGELFF. The DNA for the CDR3 is TGCGCCAGCAGCTTATGGGACAGCACCGGGGAGCTGTTTTTT.

This clone was picked up one time. The rearrangement joins TRBV27 to TRBJ2-1, with D possibly TRBD2 on 5 matching bases. V was trimmed by 4 bases and J by 0 bases, leaving 13 bases between them. The CDR3 covers 16 residues. Germline assignment: CDR1 MNHEY and CDR2 SMNVEV (reference sequence). The CDR3 loop is CASSWSGPSSYNEQFF. The CDR3 DNA reads TGTGCCAGCAGTTGGAGCGGTCCGAGCTCCTACAATGAGCAGTTCTTC.

The chain links TRBV11-3 to TRBJ1-1; 10 nucleotides align to TRBD1. The CDR3 has 14 amino acids. Germline lookup yields CDR1 SGHNT and CDR2 YENEEA. Germline trimming cut 3 bases from V and 8 bases from J; bases unmatched to any gene: 6. In DNA form, the CDR3 reads TGTGCCAGCAGCTTGAACGGGGGACAGGGGGAAGCTTTCTTT. Translating it yields CASSLNGGQGEAFF.

The rearrangement joins TRBV29-1 to TRBJ1-4; 8 nucleotides line up with TRBD1. Germline V gene data show CDR1 as SQVTM and CDR2 as ANQGSEA. This CDR3 region has 15 residues. Trimming at V came to 2 bases and at J to 5 bases, leaving 7 bases not matched to a gene. The CDR3 spells CSVETGTGVNEKLFF. The DNA for the CDR3 is TGCAGCGTTGAAACCGGGACAGGAGTCAATGAAAAACTGTTTTTT.

This clone was observed once. The chain couples TRBV27 to TRBJ1-1; weak D call: TRBD1 (6 bases). V shed 2 bases and J shed 4 bases, with 14 bases lying between them. Germline loops: CDR1 MNHEY, CDR2 SMNVEV (reference sequence). This CDR3 is 15 amino acids long. The CDR3 DNA sequence: TGTGCCAGCAGTTTAATTTGGGGGCGGGCCACTGAAGCTTTCTTT. It is translated as CASSLIWGRATEAFF.

The chain carries TRBV9 and TRBJ2-5; possible D gene TRBD2, 5 bases. Germline V gene sequence: CDR1 SGDLS, CDR2 YYNGEE. The CDR3 is made up of 14 amino acids. Trimming pared 0 bases from V and 4 bases from J, leaving 10 bases between. The CDR3 DNA follows: TGTGCCAGCAGCGTAGGACCCGAGGGAGAGACCCAGTACTTC. Amino acids: CASSVGPEGETQYF.

The genes are TRBV10-3 and TRBJ1-2, with D possibly matching TRBD1 (6 bases). V lost 2 bases, J lost 2 bases, and 9 bases lay in between. The V gene's germline CDR1 is ENHRY and CDR2 SYGVKD. The length of the CDR3 is 14 residues. The CDR3 region has the DNA TGTGCCATCAGTGAGGAGGGGGTCAACTATGGCTACACCTTC. It encodes CAISEEGVNYGYTF.

The V gene is TRBV5-1, the J gene TRBJ1-4; D remains ambiguous. The CDR3 covers 18 residues. The V end lost 0 bases, the J end lost 1 base, and 16 bases lay between the germline ends. Germline CDR1 SGHRS, CDR2 YFSETQ. CDR3 in DNA: TGCGCCAGCAGCTTGGCCTTTACCCCGGGAAAAACTAATGAAAAACTGTTTTTT. As protein: CASSLAFTPGKTNEKLFF.

This chain uses TRBV7-2 with TRBJ1-6; tentatively, D is TRBD1 (5 bases). The germline gives CDR1 SGHTA, CDR2 FQGNSA. Deletions cut 3 bases from V and 11 bases from J, with 11 bases between. The CDR3 length is 13 residues. The CDR3 spells CASSFEGRPPLHF. As DNA, the CDR3 is TGTGCCAGCAGCTTTGAGGGGAGGCCACCCCTCCACTTT.

The chain uses TRBV5-6 and TRBJ2-2; TRBD2 matches 10 bases. The CDR3 loop spans 15 amino acids. V shed 5 bases and J 7 bases; nucleotides not matched to a gene: 8. The germline V gene has CDR1 SGHDT and CDR2 YYEEEE. The CDR3 spells CASRNLAGAGGELFF. The CDR3 DNA follows: TGTGCCAGCAGAAATCTAGCGGGAGCGGGCGGGGAGCTGTTTTTT.